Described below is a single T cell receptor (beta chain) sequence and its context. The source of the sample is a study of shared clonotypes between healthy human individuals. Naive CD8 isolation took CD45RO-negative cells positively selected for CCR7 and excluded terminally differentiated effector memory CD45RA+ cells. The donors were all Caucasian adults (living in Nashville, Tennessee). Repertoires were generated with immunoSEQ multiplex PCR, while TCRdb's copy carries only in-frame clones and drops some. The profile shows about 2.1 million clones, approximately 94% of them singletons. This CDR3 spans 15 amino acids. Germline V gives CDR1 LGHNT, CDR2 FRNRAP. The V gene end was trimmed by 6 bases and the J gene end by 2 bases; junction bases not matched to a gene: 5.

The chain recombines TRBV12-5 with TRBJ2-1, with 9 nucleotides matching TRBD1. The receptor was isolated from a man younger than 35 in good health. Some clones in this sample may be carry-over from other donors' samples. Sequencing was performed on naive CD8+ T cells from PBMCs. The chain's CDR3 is CASGPGTGPYNEQFF. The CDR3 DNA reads TGTGCTAGTGGCCCCGGGACAGGGCCCTACAATGAGCAGTTCTTC.